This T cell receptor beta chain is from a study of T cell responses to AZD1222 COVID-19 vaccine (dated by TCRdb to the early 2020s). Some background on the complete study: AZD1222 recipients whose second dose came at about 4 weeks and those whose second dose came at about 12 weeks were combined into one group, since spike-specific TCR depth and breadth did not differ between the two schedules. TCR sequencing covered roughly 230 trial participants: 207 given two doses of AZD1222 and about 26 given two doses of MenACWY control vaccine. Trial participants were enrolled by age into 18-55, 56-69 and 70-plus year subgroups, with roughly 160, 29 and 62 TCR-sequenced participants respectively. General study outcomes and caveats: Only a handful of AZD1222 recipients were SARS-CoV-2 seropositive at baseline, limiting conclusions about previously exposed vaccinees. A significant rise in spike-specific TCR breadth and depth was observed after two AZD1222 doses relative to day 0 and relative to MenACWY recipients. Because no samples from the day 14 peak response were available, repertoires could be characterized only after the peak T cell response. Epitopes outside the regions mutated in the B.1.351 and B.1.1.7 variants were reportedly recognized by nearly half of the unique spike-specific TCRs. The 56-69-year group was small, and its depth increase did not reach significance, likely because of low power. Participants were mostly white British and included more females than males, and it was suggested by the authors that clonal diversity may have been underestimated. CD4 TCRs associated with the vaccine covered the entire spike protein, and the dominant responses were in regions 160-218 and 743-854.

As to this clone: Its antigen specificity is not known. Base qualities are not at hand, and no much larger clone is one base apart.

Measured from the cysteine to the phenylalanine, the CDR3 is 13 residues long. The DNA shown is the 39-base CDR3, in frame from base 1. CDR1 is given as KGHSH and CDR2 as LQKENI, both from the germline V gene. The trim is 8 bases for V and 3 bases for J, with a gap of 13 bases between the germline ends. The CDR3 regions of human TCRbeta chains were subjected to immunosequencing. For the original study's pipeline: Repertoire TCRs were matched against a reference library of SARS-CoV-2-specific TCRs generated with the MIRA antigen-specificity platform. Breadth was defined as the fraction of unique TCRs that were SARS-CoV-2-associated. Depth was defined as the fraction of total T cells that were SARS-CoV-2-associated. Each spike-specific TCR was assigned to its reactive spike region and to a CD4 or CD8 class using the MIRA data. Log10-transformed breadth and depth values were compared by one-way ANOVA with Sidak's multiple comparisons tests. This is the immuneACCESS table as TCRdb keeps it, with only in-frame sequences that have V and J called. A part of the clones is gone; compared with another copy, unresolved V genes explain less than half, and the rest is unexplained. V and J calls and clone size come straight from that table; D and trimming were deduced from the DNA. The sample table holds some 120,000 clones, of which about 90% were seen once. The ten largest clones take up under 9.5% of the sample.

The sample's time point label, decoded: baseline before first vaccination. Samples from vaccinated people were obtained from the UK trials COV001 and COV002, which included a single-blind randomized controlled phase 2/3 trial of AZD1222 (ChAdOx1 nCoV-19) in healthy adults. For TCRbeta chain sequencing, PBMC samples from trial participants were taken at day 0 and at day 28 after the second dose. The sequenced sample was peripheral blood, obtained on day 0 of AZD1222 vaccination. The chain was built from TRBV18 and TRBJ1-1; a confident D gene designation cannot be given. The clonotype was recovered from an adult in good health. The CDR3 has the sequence CASARAHDTEAFF. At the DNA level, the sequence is TGTGCCAGCGCCCGGGCCCATGACACTGAAGCTTTCTTT. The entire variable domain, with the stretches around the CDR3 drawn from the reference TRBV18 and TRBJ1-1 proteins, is NAGVMQNPRHLVRRRGQEARLRCSPMKGHSHVYWYRQLPEEGLKFMVYLQKENIIDESGMPKERFSAEFPKEGPSILRIQQVVRGDSAAYFCASARAHDTEAFFGQGTRLTVV.